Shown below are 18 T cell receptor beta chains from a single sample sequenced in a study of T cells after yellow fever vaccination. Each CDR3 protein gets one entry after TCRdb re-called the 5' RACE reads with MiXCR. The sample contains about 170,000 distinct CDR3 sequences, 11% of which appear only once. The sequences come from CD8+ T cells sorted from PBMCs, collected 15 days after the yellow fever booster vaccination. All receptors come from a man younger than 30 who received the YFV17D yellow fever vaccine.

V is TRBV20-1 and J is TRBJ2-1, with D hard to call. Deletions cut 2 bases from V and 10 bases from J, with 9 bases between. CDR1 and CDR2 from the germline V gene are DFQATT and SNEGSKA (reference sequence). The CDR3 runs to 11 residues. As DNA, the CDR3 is TGCAGTGCTAGATCAGAAGGCGAGCAGTTCTTC. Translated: CSARSEGEQFF.

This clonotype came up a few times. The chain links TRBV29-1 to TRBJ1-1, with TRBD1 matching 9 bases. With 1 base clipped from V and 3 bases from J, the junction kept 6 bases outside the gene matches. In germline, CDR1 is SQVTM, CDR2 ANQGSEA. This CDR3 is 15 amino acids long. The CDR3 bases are TGCAGCGTTGAAGGGGACAGGGTAAGCGACACTGAAGCTTTCTTT. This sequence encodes CSVEGDRVSDTEAFF. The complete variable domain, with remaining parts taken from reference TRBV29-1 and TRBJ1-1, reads SAVISQKPSRDICQRGTSLTIQCQVDSQVTMMFWYRQQPGQSLTLIATANQGSEATYESGFVIDKFPISRPNLTFSTLTVSNMSPEDSSIYLCSVEGDRVSDTEAFFGQGTRLTVV.

DNA for the CDR3: TGTGCCAGCAGCCCAAACAGAATTGAAGCTTTCTTT. Translating gives CASSPNRIEAFF. The genes are TRBV7-9 and TRBJ1-1; D is ambiguous. Germline V gene lookup returns CDR1 SEHNR and CDR2 FQNEAQ (reference sequence). Deletions cut 5 bases from V and 7 bases from J, with 11 bases between. The CDR3 extends over 12 amino acids.

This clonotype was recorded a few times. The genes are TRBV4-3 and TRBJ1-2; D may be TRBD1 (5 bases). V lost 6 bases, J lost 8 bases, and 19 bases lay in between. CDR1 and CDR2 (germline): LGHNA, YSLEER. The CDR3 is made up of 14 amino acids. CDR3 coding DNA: TGCGCCAGCAGTCCTCACCTAGGGGCGGAGGGCTACACCTTC. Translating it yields CASSPHLGAEGYTF.

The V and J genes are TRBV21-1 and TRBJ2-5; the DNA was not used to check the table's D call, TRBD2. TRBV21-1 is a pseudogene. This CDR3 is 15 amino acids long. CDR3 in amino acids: CASSKERRGGGTQYF. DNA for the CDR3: TGTGCCAGCAGCAAAGAGAGGAGGGGAGGGGGGACCCAGTACTTC.

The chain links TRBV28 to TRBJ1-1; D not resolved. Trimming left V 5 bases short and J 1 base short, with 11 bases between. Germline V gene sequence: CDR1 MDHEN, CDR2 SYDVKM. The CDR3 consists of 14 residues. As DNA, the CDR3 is TGTGCCAGCAGTCACCCAGGTGGGAACACTGAAGCTTTCTTT. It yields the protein CASSHPGGNTEAFF.

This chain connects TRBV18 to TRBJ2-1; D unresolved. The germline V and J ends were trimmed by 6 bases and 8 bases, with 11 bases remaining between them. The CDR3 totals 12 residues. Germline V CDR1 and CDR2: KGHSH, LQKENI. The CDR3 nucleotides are TGTGCCAGCTCCCCCTCATCCGATGAGCAGTTCTTC. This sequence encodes CASSPSSDEQFF.

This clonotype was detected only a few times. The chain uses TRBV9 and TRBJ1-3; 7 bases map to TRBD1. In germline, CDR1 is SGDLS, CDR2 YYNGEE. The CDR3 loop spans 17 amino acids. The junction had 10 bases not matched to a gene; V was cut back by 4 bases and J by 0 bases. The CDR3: CASSPRTGRSSGNTIYF. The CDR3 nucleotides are TGTGCCAGCAGCCCTCGGACAGGCCGGAGCTCTGGAAACACCATATATTTT.

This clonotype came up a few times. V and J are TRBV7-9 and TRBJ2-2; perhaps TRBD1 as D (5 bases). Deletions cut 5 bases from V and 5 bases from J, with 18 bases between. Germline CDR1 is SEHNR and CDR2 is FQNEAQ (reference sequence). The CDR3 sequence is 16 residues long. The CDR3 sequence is CASSSLARAWTGELFF. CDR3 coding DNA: TGTGCCAGCAGCAGCTTAGCCAGGGCATGGACCGGGGAGCTGTTTTTT.

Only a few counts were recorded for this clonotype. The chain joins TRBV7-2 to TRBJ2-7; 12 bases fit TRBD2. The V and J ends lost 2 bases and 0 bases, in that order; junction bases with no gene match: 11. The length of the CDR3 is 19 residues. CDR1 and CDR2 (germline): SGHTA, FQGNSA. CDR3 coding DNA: TGTGCCAGCAGCTTATGGGCTAGCGGGGGGGAGACCAACTCCTACGAGCAGTACGTC. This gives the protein CASSLWASGGETNSYEQYV.

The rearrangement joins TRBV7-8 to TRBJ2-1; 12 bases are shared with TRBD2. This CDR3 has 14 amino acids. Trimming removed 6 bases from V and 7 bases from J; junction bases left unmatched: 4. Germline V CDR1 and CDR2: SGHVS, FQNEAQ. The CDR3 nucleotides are TGTGCCAGCAGTACTAGCGGGGGGCCGAATGAGCAGTTCTTC. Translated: CASSTSGGPNEQFF.

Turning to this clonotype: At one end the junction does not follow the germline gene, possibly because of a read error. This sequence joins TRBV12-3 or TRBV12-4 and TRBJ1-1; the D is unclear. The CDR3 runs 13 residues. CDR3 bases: TGTGCCAGCAGTTTTTCGGAGAACACTGAACCTTTCTTT. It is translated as CASSFSENTEPFF.

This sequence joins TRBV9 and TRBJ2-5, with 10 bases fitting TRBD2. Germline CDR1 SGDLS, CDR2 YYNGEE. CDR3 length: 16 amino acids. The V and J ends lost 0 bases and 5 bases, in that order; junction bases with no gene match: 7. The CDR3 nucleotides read TGTGCCAGCAGCGTAGTAAGCGGGGGGGCCTATGAGACCCAGTACTTC. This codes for CASSVVSGGAYETQYF.

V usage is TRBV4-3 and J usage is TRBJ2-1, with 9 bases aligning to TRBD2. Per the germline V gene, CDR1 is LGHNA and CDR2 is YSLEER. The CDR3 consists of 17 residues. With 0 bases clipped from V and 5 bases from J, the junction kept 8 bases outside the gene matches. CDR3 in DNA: TGCGCCAGCAGCCAAGATTGGAATAGCGGGAGCCACAATGAGCAGTTCTTC. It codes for CASSQDWNSGSHNEQFF.

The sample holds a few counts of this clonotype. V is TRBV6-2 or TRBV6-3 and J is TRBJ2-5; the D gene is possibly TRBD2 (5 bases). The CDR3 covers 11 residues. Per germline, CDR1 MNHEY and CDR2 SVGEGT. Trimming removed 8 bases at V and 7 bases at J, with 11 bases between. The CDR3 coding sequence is TGTGCCAGCCTGGGCGGAGGGACCCAGTACTTC. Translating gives CASLGGGTQYF.

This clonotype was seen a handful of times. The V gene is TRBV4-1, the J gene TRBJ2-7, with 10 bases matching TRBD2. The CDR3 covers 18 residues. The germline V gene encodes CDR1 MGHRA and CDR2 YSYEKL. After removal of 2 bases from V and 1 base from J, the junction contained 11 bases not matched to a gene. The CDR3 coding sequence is TGCGCCAGCAGCCAAAAAATTCCCTTAGCGGGGGGATCCTACGAGCAGTACTTC. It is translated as CASSQKIPLAGGSYEQYF.

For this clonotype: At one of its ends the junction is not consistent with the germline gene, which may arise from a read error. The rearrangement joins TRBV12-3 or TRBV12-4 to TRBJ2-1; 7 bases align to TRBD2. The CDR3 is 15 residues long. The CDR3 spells CASSLAASFYNEQFF. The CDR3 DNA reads TGTGCCAGCAGTCTAGCGGCCTCTTTTTACAATGAGCAGTTCTTC.

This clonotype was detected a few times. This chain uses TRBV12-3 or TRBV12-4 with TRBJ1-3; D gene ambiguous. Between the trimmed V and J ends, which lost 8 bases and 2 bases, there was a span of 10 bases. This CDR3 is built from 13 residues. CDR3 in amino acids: CASHLAAGNTIYF. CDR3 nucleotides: TGTGCCAGCCATTTGGCAGCTGGAAACACCATATATTTT.